This TCR beta chain appears in the sequencing data of a study of cytomegalovirus exposure and HLA in healthy donors. Study observations and caveats: CMV antigen specificity was confirmed in vitro for three CMV-associated chains. Published work reported that the classifier diagnosed cytomegalovirus status with high specificity and sensitivity.

CDR3 length: 14 amino acids. The germline CDR1 and CDR2 sequences are SGHVS and FNYEAQ. V shed 1 base and J 10 bases; nucleotides not matched to a gene: 7. Details on this clone: Its antigen remains unidentified.

Sequencing was performed with immunoSEQ multiplex PCR; in TCRdb, only in-frame clones are kept and a portion is missing. The sample holds approximately 270,000 clones, nearly 90% seen once. The donors formed part of the approximately 120-subject validation cohort, distinct from the approximately 670-subject first cohort. This receptor was taken from a woman younger than 35 in good health and CMV-seronegative. Source material: PBMCs. The chain employs TRBV7-6 and TRBJ2-5; 9 bases are shared with TRBD2. CDR3 protein: CASSLGVAGGLQYF. Here the CDR3 DNA reads TGTGCCAGCAGCTTAGGGGTGGCGGGGGGGCTCCAGTACTTC. Full variable domain (remainder filled in from reference TRBV7-6 and TRBJ2-5): GAGVSQSPRYKVTKRGQDVALRCDPISGHVSLYWYRQALGQGPEFLTYFNYEAQQDKSGLPNDRFSAERPEGSISTLTIQRTEQRDSAMYRCASSLGVAGGLQYFGPGTRLLVL.